Below, 17 T cell receptor beta chains from the same sample are listed, as sequenced in a study of OX40 agonist ivuxolimab in advanced cancers. Library preparation employed the immunoSEQ multiplex PCR assay. In its TCRdb copy, this immuneACCESS table keeps in-frame sequences only and misses some clones. Where compared with another copy, unresolved V genes explain less than half of these, and the others have no known cause. This sample is represented by 35,000 to 50,000 clones; roughly 86% of them were singletons. The top ten clonotypes cover roughly 0.98% of the sample. Sequenced material: CD4+ or CD8+ T cells sorted from blood, taken in a trial of the OX40 agonist ivuxolimab. The receptors were sampled from an adult with an advanced solid tumor such as melanoma, head and neck, liver or kidney cancer.

V gene TRBV21-1 combines with J gene TRBJ2-7; whether TRBD1, the table's D call, matches the DNA was not checked. TRBV21-1 is shown as a pseudogene. The CDR3 sequence is 15 residues long. In DNA, the CDR3 is TGTGCCAGCAGCAAAACCGGGACAACCCCCTACGAGCAGTACTTC. Its translation: CASSKTGTTPYEQYF.

The V and J genes are TRBV21-1 and TRBJ2-1; the DNA was not used to check the table's D call, TRBD2. TRBV21-1 is termed a pseudogene. This CDR3 has 20 amino acids. CDR3 region: CASNEPWGLAGAFIHNEQFF. The CDR3 DNA reads TGTGCCAGCAACGAACCTTGGGGACTAGCGGGAGCTTTTATCCACAATGAGCAGTTCTTC.

The J gene is TRBJ2-3, the V gene TRBV19; TRBD2 matches at 8 bases. Trimming at V came to 6 bases and at J to 0 bases, leaving 11 bases not matched to a gene. Per germline, CDR1 LNHDA and CDR2 SQIVND (reference sequence). The CDR3 totals 17 residues. In DNA form, the CDR3 reads TGTGCCAGTAGGAAAACTGTAGCGGGATCTAGCACAGATACGCAGTATTTT. It is translated as CASRKTVAGSSTDTQYF.

V is TRBV18 and J is TRBJ2-1, with a tentative D call TRBD1 (6 bases). The V gene lost 4 bases and the J gene lost 7 bases, with 20 bases spanning the gap. The CDR3 loop spans 16 amino acids. Germline CDR1 reads KGHSH; CDR2 reads LQKENI. This CDR3 reads CASSLGPGQNRNEQFF. The CDR3 DNA sequence: TGTGCCAGCTCACTCGGTCCAGGACAGAACCGTAATGAGCAGTTCTTC.

The V gene is TRBV6-6, the J gene TRBJ1-5; D possibly corresponds to TRBD1 (5 bases). The length of the CDR3 is 15 residues. Trimming removed 4 bases at V and 2 bases at J, with 12 bases between. CDR1 is MNHNY and CDR2 is SVGAGI in the germline V gene (reference sequence). The CDR3 region has the DNA TGTGCCAGCAGTTTGGGGGACTCGGGCAATCAGCCCCAGCATTTT. It yields the protein CASSLGDSGNQPQHF.

The rearrangement links TRBV5-6 to TRBJ2-1, with D perhaps TRBD2 (6 bases). This CDR3 has 15 residues. Germline CDR1 reads SGHDT; CDR2 reads YYEEEE. The germline V and J ends were trimmed by 1 base and 3 bases, with 11 bases remaining between them. CDR3 residues: CASSLLREVYNEQFF. The CDR3 DNA sequence: TGTGCCAGCAGCTTGCTGAGGGAGGTCTACAATGAGCAGTTCTTC.

This clone was detected only a few times. This sample includes further DNA sequences coding for the same CDR3. J is TRBJ1-4 and V is TRBV6-5, with D hard to call. The CDR3 has 14 residues. V gave up 4 bases and J gave up 7 bases, with 13 bases separating them. Germline V gives CDR1 MNHEY, CDR2 SVGAGI. The CDR3 is CASSLGFEAEKLFF. The CDR3 coding sequence is TGTGCCAGCAGTTTAGGGTTTGAAGCTGAAAAACTGTTTTTT.

The chain couples TRBV19 to TRBJ2-2, with D maybe TRBD2 (6 bases). Germline CDR1 and CDR2: LNHDA and SQIVND (reference sequence). The CDR3 has 15 residues. Trimming took 7 bases from V and 2 from J, leaving 14 bases between them. The CDR3 loop reads CASKRGSGNTGELFF. CDR3 sequence (DNA): TGTGCCAGTAAAAGGGGTAGCGGTAACACCGGGGAGCTGTTTTTT.

The chain is built from TRBV6-5 and TRBJ2-7; TRBD1 might be the D (5 bases). Trimming left V 0 bases short and J 6 bases short, with 12 bases between. The V gene's germline CDR1 is MNHEY and CDR2 SVGAGI. The CDR3 loop spans 14 amino acids. CDR3 in amino acids: CASSYSRQPTEQYF. The CDR3 DNA reads as TGTGCCAGCAGTTACTCGCGACAGCCGACCGAGCAGTACTTC.

The chain employs TRBV6-1 and TRBJ2-1; perhaps D is TRBD1 or TRBD2 (5 bases each). V was shortened by 6 bases and J by 0 bases, with 9 bases between the two germline ends. Germline assignment: CDR1 MNHNS and CDR2 SASEGT. The CDR3 consists of 14 residues. The CDR3 sequence: CASRQGVSYNEQFF. The CDR3 bases are TGTGCCAGCAGGCAGGGAGTCTCCTACAATGAGCAGTTCTTC.

The V call is TRBV18, the J call TRBJ2-2; 8 positions match TRBD2. Germline CDR1 reads KGHSH; CDR2 reads LQKENI. V shed 5 bases, J shed 4 bases, and the junction held 9 bases outside the gene matches. The CDR3 contains 16 residues. CDR3 nucleotide sequence: TGTGCCAGCTCAGACTCCGGGAGGGGGAGCACCGGGGAGCTGTTTTTT. Its protein is CASSDSGRGSTGELFF.

This clone was counted a few times. Different DNA sequences within this sample yield the same CDR3. The rearrangement uses TRBV7-2 and TRBJ2-3, with 8 bases identical to TRBD2. This CDR3 has 14 residues. Looked up from germline, CDR1 is SGHTA and CDR2 is FQGNSA. V shed 1 base and J 5 bases; nucleotides not matched to a gene: 2. Here the CDR3 reads CASSLGLAGDTQYF. In nucleotides, the CDR3 is TGTGCCAGCAGCTTAGGCCTAGCGGGAGATACGCAGTATTTT.

V gene TRBV9 combines with J gene TRBJ1-1, with 7 positions matching TRBD1. CDR1 and CDR2 (germline): SGDLS, YYNGEE. This CDR3 has 14 amino acids. Losses at the gene ends were 4 bases for V and 3 bases for J; bases not matched to a gene: 6. The CDR3 DNA follows: TGTGCCAGCAGCTCGGGGGGGACAGACACTGAAGCTTTCTTT. This sequence encodes CASSSGGTDTEAFF. Using reference TRBV9 and TRBJ1-1 for the parts outside the CDR3, the full variable domain is DSGVTQTPKHLITATGQRVTLRCSPRSGDLSVYWYQQSLDQGLQFLIQYYNGEERAKGNILERFSAQQFPDLHSELNLSSLELGDSALYFCASSSGGTDTEAFFGQGTRLTVV.

This clone was picked up one time. This chain connects TRBV28 to TRBJ1-4; D is undetermined. The V and J ends lost 5 bases and 5 bases respectively, with 15 bases between them. The CDR3 runs 15 residues. Germline CDR1 and CDR2: MDHEN and SYDVKM. This chain's CDR3 is CASSRGRRTNEKLFF. CDR3 coding DNA: TGTGCCAGCAGTAGAGGACGGCGGACCAATGAAAAACTGTTTTTT.

The chain has TRBV29-1 and TRBJ2-2; 8 positions agree with TRBD1. CDR1 and CDR2 (germline): SQVTM, ANQGSEA. The CDR3 is 14 residues long. V lost 6 bases to trimming and J lost 1 base; unmatched junction nucleotides: 4. The CDR3 DNA reads TGCAGCGTGAGACAGGGGCTGAACACCGGGGAGCTGTTTTTT. It codes for CSVRQGLNTGELFF.

The rearrangement joins TRBV29-1 to TRBJ1-2; 11 bases agree with TRBD1. Germline V lookup: CDR1 SQVTM, CDR2 ANQGSEA. This CDR3 is built from 13 residues. The junction had 3 bases not matched to a gene; V was cut back by 3 bases and J by 6 bases. DNA of the CDR3: TGCAGCGTTGATACGGACAGGGGGCATGGCTACACCTTC. This sequence encodes CSVDTDRGHGYTF.

The rearrangement uses TRBV19 and TRBJ2-5; 7 bases fit TRBD1. The CDR3 has 13 residues. CDR1 and CDR2 from the germline V gene are LNHDA and SQIVND (reference sequence). The V segment lost 4 bases and the J segment 5 bases; nucleotides outside the gene matches: 4. This CDR3 reads CASSTQGWETQYF. The CDR3 nucleotides read TGTGCCAGTAGTACACAGGGGTGGGAGACCCAGTACTTC.